This TCR beta chain was identified in a study of neurological immune-mediated disorders. Broader study findings: No CDR3 amino acid sequences were shared by expanded clones across subjects, suggesting private repertoires in all groups.

This CDR3 region has 14 residues. Germline-derived CDR1 and CDR2 are SGHTA and FQGTGA. V was cut by 4 bases and J by 1 base, with 9 bases left in between. There are a few counts of this clonotype. Its antigen is unknown. The sorted libraries started from around 970,000 CD4+ or CD8+ T cells. Synthesis of cDNA was accomplished via 5'RACE employing 10-nucleotide random UMIs. The authors obtained over 180 million TCR-beta sequences from 15-18 subjects per sequencing run. TCRdb itself ran the 5' RACE reads through MiXCR, one entry per CDR3 protein. The sample holds 15,000 to 20,000 distinct CDR3 sequences, about 10% seen once.

This chain connects TRBV7-3 to TRBJ2-3; D could derive from TRBD1 or TRBD2 (5 bases each). The receptor was derived from a woman aged 50 to 60 in good health. The sequencing sample was made of CD8+ T cells from blood. CDR3 loop: CASSYLGGTDTQYF. The CDR3 bases are TGTGCCAGCAGCTACTTGGGGGGCACAGATACGCAGTATTTT.